Listed here are 21 T cell receptor beta chains from one sample, sequenced in a study of T-cell reconstitution after alpha-beta-depleted transplantation in children. Unique molecular identifiers were incorporated into the prepared TCRbeta library. TCRdb re-called the PCR reads through MiXCR, storing one row per CDR3 protein. The sample includes about 590,000 distinct CDR3 sequences, 13% of them seen just once. The starting material was PBMCs, mostly from graft donor cells, obtained 360 days after TCRalphabeta/CD19-depleted stem cell transplant. The receptors were gathered from a male patient younger than 18 who had a stem cell transplant for acute myeloid leukemia, so the T cells may come from the graft donor.

This clonotype was detected ten times or more. The chain is built from TRBV25-1 and TRBJ2-7, with 12 bases aligning to TRBD2. With 4 bases clipped from V and 0 bases from J, the junction kept 7 bases outside the gene matches. This CDR3 region has 17 residues. Germline CDR1 reads MGHDK; CDR2 reads SYGVNS. CDR3 bases: TGTGCCAGCAGTGGGGGGGAGACTAGCGGGAGCTCCTACGAGCAGTACTTC. Encoded protein: CASSGGETSGSSYEQYF.

This clonotype was observed many times. The rearrangement uses TRBV18 and TRBJ2-5, with no clear D. The V gene lost 3 bases and the J gene lost 2 bases, with 10 bases spanning the gap. Germline CDR1 reads KGHSH; CDR2 reads LQKENI. CDR3 length equals 14 residues. The CDR3 DNA reads as TGTGCCAGCTCACCCCTCTCCCTACAAGAGACCCAGTACTTC. It yields the protein CASSPLSLQETQYF.

This clonotype was detected many times. The J gene is TRBJ2-1, the V gene TRBV28, with D possibly TRBD2 on 6 matching bases. The germline V gene encodes CDR1 MDHEN and CDR2 SYDVKM. The ends were cut back, 4 bases at V and 0 bases at J, with 13 bases in the middle. The CDR3 has 16 residues. This CDR3 is CASSSQLAASYNEQFF. As DNA, the CDR3 is TGTGCCAGCAGTTCTCAGTTAGCGGCCTCCTACAATGAGCAGTTCTTC.

This clonotype was counted many times. The V gene is TRBV28, the J gene TRBJ2-7, with 7 bases identical to TRBD1. The CDR3 sequence is 13 residues long. The germline V gene has CDR1 MDHEN and CDR2 SYDVKM. Trimming took 3 bases from V and 5 from J; bases not matched to a gene: 4. The CDR3 region is CASSLGQYDEQYF. CDR3 nucleotide sequence: TGTGCCAGCAGTTTGGGACAGTACGACGAGCAGTACTTC.

The table lists this clonotype with a few counts. This chain uses TRBV20-1 with TRBJ2-7; 10 bases are shared with TRBD1. The CDR3 spans 13 residues. Germline V CDR1 and CDR2: DFQATT, SNEGSKA (reference sequence). V trimming: 5 bases; J trimming: 4 bases; junction bases outside the gene matches: 5. CDR3: CSAPGQGRYEQYF. The CDR3 bases are TGCAGTGCTCCGGGACAGGGGCGGTACGAGCAGTACTTC.

By sample share, this clonotype is medium-sized. The chain links TRBV7-6 to TRBJ2-1, with 7 bases that match TRBD2. Germline V CDR1 and CDR2: SGHVS, FNYEAQ. With V trimmed by 2 bases and J by 4 bases, 2 bases remained unmatched. The CDR3 sequence is 14 residues long. The CDR3 protein is CASSLLADYNEQFF. The CDR3 region has the DNA TGTGCCAGCAGCTTACTAGCGGATTACAATGAGCAGTTCTTC.

This clonotype was observed a handful of times. Here the CDR3 DNA reads TGCAGTGCTCCGCGACTAGCGGGTGCGAACACCGGGGAGCTGTTTTTT. Translating gives CSAPRLAGANTGELFF. This chain joins TRBV20-1 and TRBJ2-2, with 10 bases aligning to TRBD2. This CDR3 contains 16 residues. V dropped 5 bases and J dropped 0; count of bases not matched to a gene: 6. Germline V gene lookup returns CDR1 DFQATT and CDR2 SNEGSKA (reference sequence).

This clonotype was seen a few times. The genes are TRBV7-3 and TRBJ2-3; D is perhaps TRBD2 (5 bases). The length of the CDR3 is 16 residues. Germline CDR1 reads SGHTA; CDR2 reads FQGTGA. Trimming took 1 base from V and 2 from J, leaving 13 bases between them. CDR3 nucleotide sequence: TGTGCCAGCAGCTTAAATCGCCTAGCCACCACAGATACGCAGTATTTT. This codes for CASSLNRLATTDTQYF.

The gene calls are TRBV7-3 and TRBJ2-1; 7 bases align to TRBD2. Per germline, CDR1 SGHTA and CDR2 FQGTGA. After removal of 2 bases from V and 5 bases from J, the junction contained 6 bases not matched to a gene. The CDR3 is 15 amino acids. CDR3 residues: CASSLAGAKDNEQFF. The DNA for the CDR3 is TGTGCCAGCAGCTTAGCGGGAGCAAAAGACAATGAGCAGTTCTTC.

This clonotype was counted only a few times. This chain uses TRBV10-3 with TRBJ2-7; the D gene is possibly TRBD1 (6 bases). Per germline, CDR1 ENHRY and CDR2 SYGVKD. The CDR3 length is 15 residues. With 3 bases removed from V and 2 bases from J, the gap between germline ends came to 14 bases. The CDR3 protein is CAISERQGLAYEQYF. The CDR3 nucleotides read TGTGCCATCAGTGAAAGGCAGGGGTTGGCCTACGAGCAGTACTTC.

The genes are TRBV5-1 and TRBJ2-2; 10 nucleotides agree with TRBD2. The V gene's germline CDR1 is SGHRS and CDR2 YFSETQ. Losses at the gene ends were 4 bases for V and 5 bases for J; bases not matched to a gene: 11. The CDR3 is 17 residues long. The chain's CDR3 is CASSKGEREGRTGELFF. The CDR3 bases are TGCGCCAGCAGCAAAGGGGAGCGGGAGGGCCGGACCGGGGAGCTGTTTTTT. The full variable domain, rest sourced from reference TRBV5-1 and TRBJ2-2, is KAGVTQTPRYLIKTRGQQVTLSCSPISGHRSVSWYQQTPGQGLQFLFEYFSETQRNKGNFPGRFSGRQFSNSRSEMNVSTLELGDSALYLCASSKGEREGRTGELFFGEGSRLTVL.

Only a few counts were recorded for this clonotype. This chain links TRBV12-3 or TRBV12-4 with TRBJ2-7, with 7 bases fitting TRBD1. The CDR3 runs 14 residues. Trimming took 6 bases from V and 3 from J; bases not matched to a gene: 8. CDR3 DNA sequence: TGTGCCAGCAGCTCACTGGGACAGATCTACGAGCAGTACTTC. The encoded protein is CASSSLGQIYEQYF.

This clonotype was seen only a few times. The CDR3 loop reads CASSYSWEANQPQHF. CDR3 coding DNA: TGTGCCAGCAGTTACTCATGGGAAGCCAATCAGCCCCAGCATTTT. The chain combines TRBV6-5 with TRBJ1-5; no definite D call. V dropped 0 bases and J dropped 3 bases, with 9 bases sitting between them. Germline V gene data show CDR1 as MNHEY and CDR2 as SVGAGI. The CDR3 sequence is 15 residues long.

The rearrangement links TRBV30 to TRBJ1-1; D not resolved. This CDR3 comprises 15 residues. CDR1 is GTSNPN, CDR2 SVGIG, per germline (reference sequence). Trimming pared 3 bases from V and 6 bases from J, leaving 20 bases between. The chain's CDR3 is CAWRLPAPIKAEAFF. The CDR3 DNA reads TGTGCCTGGAGACTACCGGCACCCATCAAGGCTGAAGCTTTCTTT.

The chain recombines TRBV12-3 or TRBV12-4 with TRBJ2-7; possible D gene TRBD1, 5 bases. This CDR3 region has 15 residues. Trimming took off 7 bases at V and 1 base at J, with 17 bases between the two ends. DNA of the CDR3: TGTGCCAGCACCTACGCCGACAGCTCATCCTACGAGCAGTACTTC. This encodes CASTYADSSSYEQYF.

This clonotype has at least ten counts. The chain links TRBV12-3 or TRBV12-4 to TRBJ2-3; 7 nucleotides agree with TRBD1. This CDR3 region has 15 residues. With V trimmed by 6 bases and J by 0 bases, 6 bases remained unmatched. In nucleotides, the CDR3 is TGTGCCAGCAGCCCCACAGGGGACAGCACAGATACGCAGTATTTT. Protein: CASSPTGDSTDTQYF.

There are a few counts of this clonotype. The J gene is TRBJ2-7, the V gene TRBV30, with a tentative D call TRBD1 (6 bases). Germline CDR1 and CDR2: GTSNPN and SVGIG (reference sequence). V was clipped by 2 bases and J by 2 bases, with 10 bases between them. This CDR3 is 13 amino acids long. The DNA of the CDR3 is TGTGCCTGGAGTTTAGGACAGACCTACGAGCAGTACTTC. It encodes CAWSLGQTYEQYF.

This clonotype is a singleton in its sample. The CDR3 region has the DNA TGCAGCGTTGGGGGGGGGGCCAGCGCGGGAAGGCGCGAGCAGTTCTTC. As protein: CSVGGGASAGRREQFF. The chain links TRBV29-1 to TRBJ2-1; TRBD2 might be the D (7 bases). Germline values: CDR1 SQVTM, CDR2 ANQGSEA. V was cut by 4 bases and J by 10 bases, with 26 bases left in between. CDR3 length: 16 amino acids.

This chain connects TRBV4-2 to TRBJ2-3; the D gene is possibly TRBD2 (5 bases). CDR1 and CDR2 (germline): LGHNA, YNFKEQ. V lost 4 bases and J 2 bases, leaving 13 bases between the germline ends. The CDR3 spans 15 residues. Here the CDR3 reads CASSPRRALTDTQYF. The CDR3 region has the DNA TGTGCCAGCAGCCCGCGGCGGGCCCTCACAGATACGCAGTATTTT.

Notes on this clonotype: A read error may be the cause here, since a much bigger clone is one base away. The chain joins TRBV20-1 to TRBJ2-1; D is perhaps TRBD1 (6 bases). The V gene's germline CDR1 is DFQATT and CDR2 SNEGSKA (reference sequence). This CDR3 contains 15 residues. The CDR3 loop reads CCASWGLLAHNEQFF. CDR3 DNA sequence: TGCTGTGCTAGTTGGGGGCTGCTTGCGCACAATGAGCAGTTCTTC.

V is TRBV4-3 and J is TRBJ2-3; D uncertain. Trimming cost V 1 base and J 2 bases, with 13 bases left between them. This CDR3 has 16 residues. Looked up from germline, CDR1 is LGHNA and CDR2 is YSLEER. The CDR3 sequence: CASSQGGQTSTDTQYF. DNA for the CDR3: TGCGCCAGCAGCCAAGGAGGCCAAACGTCCACAGATACGCAGTATTTT.